The rows below give T cell receptor beta chains drawn from one sample of a study of cytomegalovirus exposure and HLA in healthy donors. Measured with immunoSEQ multiplex PCR; TCRdb has only the in-frame clones, and not every one. The sample consists of about 250,000 clones, approximately 84% of them appearing once. The sequencing sample was made of PBMCs. These receptors were taken from a man aged 18 to 30 in good health and CMV-seropositive. CDR3s include the opening cysteine and the closing phenylalanine or tryptophan. Each record gives: V gene, J gene, CDR3 protein.

v_gene: TRBV30; j_gene: TRBJ2-1; CDR3aa: CAWRGGFETSSYNEQFF
v_gene: TRBV4-3; j_gene: TRBJ1-2; CDR3aa: CASSQAKSRAMEGYTF
v_gene: TRBV5-1; j_gene: TRBJ2-4; CDR3aa: CASSLHTQGRENIQYF
v_gene: TRBV5-5; j_gene: TRBJ1-2; CDR3aa: CASSLARTASGYTF
v_gene: TRBV5-1; j_gene: TRBJ2-6; CDR3aa: CASSLYSHSVVGSGANVLTF
v_gene: TRBV18; j_gene: TRBJ1-3; CDR3aa: CASSPRAGNTIYF
v_gene: TRBV7-2; j_gene: TRBJ2-7; CDR3aa: CASNRGGVLSYEQYF
v_gene: TRBV7-2; j_gene: TRBJ1-5; CDR3aa: CASSLWVSQPQHF
v_gene: TRBV19; j_gene: TRBJ2-1; CDR3aa: CASSSGAGGYNEQFF
v_gene: TRBV15; j_gene: TRBJ1-5; CDR3aa: CATSRDRDQPQHF
v_gene: TRBV20-1; j_gene: TRBJ2-7; CDR3aa: CSASDSYEQYF
v_gene: TRBV28; j_gene: TRBJ2-7; CDR3aa: CASSLNPDRVNPYEQYF
v_gene: TRBV23-1; j_gene: TRBJ2-6; CDR3aa: CASRGFFGANVLTF
v_gene: TRBV7-9; j_gene: TRBJ2-7; CDR3aa: CASSSAGGYEQYF
v_gene: TRBV19; j_gene: TRBJ2-2; CDR3aa: CASSIRTGEPNTGELFF
v_gene: TRBV5-1; j_gene: TRBJ2-7; CDR3aa: CASKTGVGLAAYEQYF
v_gene: TRBV7-2; j_gene: TRBJ1-1; CDR3aa: CASSATPGQGSTEAFF
v_gene: TRBV4-1; j_gene: TRBJ2-7; CDR3aa: CASSQDYGITYEQYF
v_gene: TRBV5-4; j_gene: TRBJ1-2; CDR3aa: CASSQPREDYGYTF
v_gene: TRBV25-1; j_gene: TRBJ2-7; CDR3aa: CASSDSRDSLYDEQYF
v_gene: TRBV6-6; j_gene: TRBJ2-5; CDR3aa: CASSSDTQETQYF
v_gene: TRBV18; j_gene: TRBJ2-3; CDR3aa: CASSQTSGRADTQYF
v_gene: TRBV10-3; j_gene: TRBJ1-5; CDR3aa: CAISEGQRNQPQHF
v_gene: TRBV5-1; j_gene: TRBJ2-3; CDR3aa: CASSPEEVTDTQYF
v_gene: TRBV6-5; j_gene: TRBJ2-3; CDR3aa: CASRIAGYTDTQYF